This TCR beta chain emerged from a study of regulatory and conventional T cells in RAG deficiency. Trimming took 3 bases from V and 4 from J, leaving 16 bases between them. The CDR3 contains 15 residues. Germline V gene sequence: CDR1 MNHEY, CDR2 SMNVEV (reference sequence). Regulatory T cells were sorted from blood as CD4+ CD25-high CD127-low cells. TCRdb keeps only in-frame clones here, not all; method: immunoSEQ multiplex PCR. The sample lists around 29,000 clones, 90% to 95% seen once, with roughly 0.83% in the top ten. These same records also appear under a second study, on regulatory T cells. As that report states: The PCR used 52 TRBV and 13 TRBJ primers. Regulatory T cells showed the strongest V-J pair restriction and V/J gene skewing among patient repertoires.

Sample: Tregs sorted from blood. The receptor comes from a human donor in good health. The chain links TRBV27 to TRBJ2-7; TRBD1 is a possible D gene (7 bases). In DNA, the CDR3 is TGTGCCAGCAGTTTGGGTTGGCAGGGGGGATACGAGCAGTACTTC. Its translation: CASSLGWQGGYEQYF.